This is a list of T cell receptor beta chains from one sample in a study of cytomegalovirus exposure and HLA in healthy donors. Generated by immunoSEQ multiplex PCR, the TCRdb table keeps only in-frame clones and is missing some. The data show approximately 200,000 clones, roughly 83% seen once. Sample: PBMCs. The receptors come from a boy younger than 18 in good health and CMV-seronegative. Each CDR3 is given with its conserved first and last residue. Fields, in order: D gene, J gene, V gene, CDR3 protein. A D gene is named only where the DNA matches it firmly.

- | TRBJ1-5 | TRBV7-9 | CASSSASRGGQPQHF
- | TRBJ2-6 | TRBV5-6 | CASSLVSGLNSGANVLTF
- | TRBJ1-5 | TRBV6-5 | CASSSKQGYSNQPQHF
- | TRBJ1-5 | TRBV5-6 | CASSLAGYSNQPQHF
TRBD1 | TRBJ1-4 | TRBV6-5 | CASSGGRNEKLFF
- | TRBJ2-3 | TRBV6-1 | CASRTGTDTQYF
TRBD1 | TRBJ1-1 | TRBV6-5 | CASSYGTGLNTEAFF
- | TRBJ1-1 | TRBV30 | CAWNLQANTEAFF
- | TRBJ2-7 | TRBV6-1 | CASAITGVAEQYF
TRBD2 | TRBJ2-2 | TRBV5-1 | CASSPTSGSTGELFF
- | TRBJ2-2 | TRBV9 | CASSVEAGWTGELFF
TRBD2 | TRBJ2-2 | TRBV5-1 | CASSSGTRDTGELFF
- | TRBJ1-1 | TRBV7-3 | CASSLGGAVTEAFF
- | TRBJ2-7 | TRBV5-1 | CASYYDSTSYEQYF
TRBD1 | TRBJ1-1 | TRBV4-1 | CASSQARRQGKEAFF
TRBD1 | TRBJ2-6 | TRBV29-1 | CSVEGTGTGANVLTF
- | TRBJ1-1 | TRBV11-3 | CASSPSGPNTEAFF
TRBD1 | TRBJ2-3 | TRBV10-2 | CASIIPDRGHGDTQYF
TRBD2 | TRBJ2-5 | TRBV30 | CAWHPAGGETQYF
- | TRBJ2-2 | TRBV2 | CASRLRDPLGELFF
- | TRBJ2-3 | TRBV29-1 | CSVRQTGDTQYF
- | TRBJ1-4 | TRBV18 | CASSPPRGTNEKLFF